This T cell receptor beta chain is from a study of CD8+ T cells in alopecia areata. The CDR3 contains 13 residues. The germline V gene encodes CDR1 SQVTM and CDR2 ANQGSEA. V was pared by 4 bases and J by 2 bases, with 11 bases between. Study results and caveats: TCR sharing was clearer in mice than between patients, perhaps partly owing to patient HLA diversity. Tissue-resident alphabeta T cells belonging to normal skin likewise get sequenced within scalp specimens.

Extraction and reverse transcription of RNA yielded cDNA as the sequencing template. Measured with immunoSEQ multiplex PCR; TCRdb has only the in-frame clones, and not every one. The sample carries about 140,000 clones, approximately 56% recorded once. Comments on this clone: Its antigen is not known.

Source material: CD8+ T cells sorted from blood. The receptor was derived from a human donor in good health. The J gene is TRBJ1-2, the V gene TRBV29-1; D remains unclear. CDR3 nucleotides: TGCAGCGTTGTTGGCCACGAGAACTATGGCTACACCTTC. Protein: CSVVGHENYGYTF.